This TCR beta chain was retrieved from a study of patients and donors after allogeneic stem cell transplantation. Each CDR3 protein is one row after TCRdb ran MiXCR on the RT-PCR reads. The sample lists approximately 29,000 distinct CDR3 sequences, roughly a third occurring once. Per germline, CDR1 LNHDA and CDR2 SQIVND (reference sequence). The CDR3 extends over 14 amino acids. V was trimmed by 0 bases and J by 6 bases, leaving 9 bases between them. Sequencing used blood, either unsorted or a sorted T cell fraction (not recorded which). The chain links TRBV19 to TRBJ2-1; D unresolved. The origin of this receptor is a human donor who was either an allogeneic HSCT recipient or a stem cell or donor lymphocyte infusion donor (not recorded which). It is not recorded whose cells these are; they may come from a transplant donor. DNA of the CDR3: TGTGCCAGTAGTATAGAGGCCAGGAGCAATGAGCAGTTCTTC. Translating it yields CASSIEARSNEQFF.